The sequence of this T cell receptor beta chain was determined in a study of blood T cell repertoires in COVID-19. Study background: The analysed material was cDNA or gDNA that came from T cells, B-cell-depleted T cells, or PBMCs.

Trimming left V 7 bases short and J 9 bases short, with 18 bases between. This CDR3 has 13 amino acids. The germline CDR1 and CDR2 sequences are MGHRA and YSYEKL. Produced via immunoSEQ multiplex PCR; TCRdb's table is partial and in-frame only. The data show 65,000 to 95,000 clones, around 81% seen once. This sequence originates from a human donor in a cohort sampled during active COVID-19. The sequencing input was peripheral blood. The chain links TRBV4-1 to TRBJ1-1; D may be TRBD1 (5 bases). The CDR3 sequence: CASTSGGLLKAFF. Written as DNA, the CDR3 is TGCGCCAGCACTTCTGGGGGGTTATTGAAAGCTTTCTTT.